Presented here are 32 T cell receptor beta chains from one specimen sequenced in a study of blood T cell repertoires in COVID-19. Using immunoSEQ multiplex PCR, the repertoire was profiled, and TCRdb retains in-frame clones only, with some absent. The sample has 160,000 or so clones; about four fifths are singletons. Material for sequencing was peripheral blood. All receptors derive from an elderly woman with acute or convalescent COVID-19.

The chain couples TRBV10-2 to TRBJ1-1; D is uncertain. Trimming stripped 3 bases from V and 3 bases from J, with 14 bases between. Germline CDR1 is WSHSY and CDR2 is SAAADI. There are 15 residues in the CDR3. The CDR3 region has the DNA TGCGCCAGCAGTGAAAAGACTTTACGCGACACTGAAGCTTTCTTT. This sequence encodes CASSEKTLRDTEAFF.

The V call is TRBV27, the J call TRBJ1-2, with 7 bases lining up with TRBD1. This CDR3 region has 15 residues. CDR1 MNHEY and CDR2 SMNVEV come from the germline V gene (reference sequence). J was trimmed by 8 bases and V by 2 bases; bases with no gene match: 11. CDR3 nucleotides: TGTGCCAGCAGTTTAAGATATGTGGAACAGGGGGGCTACACCTTC. Its protein is CASSLRYVEQGGYTF.

The V and J genes are TRBV5-1 and TRBJ2-2; TRBD1 matches at 8 bases. This CDR3 is built from 16 residues. Trimming cost V 3 bases and J 0 bases; bases outside gene matches: 4. Germline CDR1 reads SGHRS; CDR2 reads YFSETQ. CDR3 nucleotide sequence: TGCGCCAGCAGCTACCAGGGACAGGCGAACACCGGGGAGCTGTTTTTT. This sequence encodes CASSYQGQANTGELFF.

The chain has TRBV9 and TRBJ2-3; 9 bases line up with TRBD2. The trim removed 1 base at V and 3 bases at J, leaving 6 bases unmatched. Germline CDR1 is SGDLS and CDR2 is YYNGEE. This CDR3 region has 16 residues. The CDR3 is CASSVQSGGRTDTQYF. The CDR3 DNA sequence: TGTGCCAGCAGCGTACAGAGCGGGGGGCGGACAGATACGCAGTATTTT.

This sequence joins TRBV15 and TRBJ1-1, with a tentative D call TRBD1 (5 bases). The V end was cut by 1 base, the J end by 1 base, with 16 bases between. CDR3 length equals 17 residues. Germline assignment: CDR1 LNHNV and CDR2 YYDKDF (reference sequence). The CDR3 spells CATSRARGPGGNTEAFF. As DNA, the CDR3 is TGTGCCACCAGCAGAGCTCGCGGTCCCGGGGGGAACACTGAAGCTTTCTTT. Full variable domain (missing parts from reference TRBV15 and TRBJ1-1): DAMVIQNPRYQVTQFGKPVTLSCSQTLNHNVMYWYQQKSSQAPKLLFHYYDKDFNNEADTPDNFQSRRPNTSFCFLDIRSPGLGDTAMYLCATSRARGPGGNTEAFFGQGTRLTVV.

This clone was detected a few times. This chain links TRBV3-1 (or the pseudogene TRBV3-2) with TRBJ2-2, with TRBD1 as a possible D gene (7 bases). V lost 5 bases to trimming and J lost 5 bases, with 9 bases between them. CDR3 length equals 13 residues. The germline gives CDR1 LGHDT, CDR2 YNNKEL (reference sequence). CDR3 sequence: CASSAGGTGELFF. The CDR3 region has the DNA TGTGCCAGCAGCGCAGGGGGGACCGGGGAGCTGTTTTTT.

The rearrangement joins TRBV10-2 to TRBJ2-1, with TRBD2 as a possible D gene (5 bases). Deletions cut 6 bases from V and 0 bases from J, with 18 bases between. This CDR3 comprises 17 residues. Per the germline V gene, CDR1 is WSHSY and CDR2 is SAAADI. The CDR3 region is CASSPGPLVSSYNEQFF. The CDR3, as DNA: TGCGCCAGCAGCCCCGGACCACTAGTAAGCTCCTACAATGAGCAGTTCTTC.

With regard to this clone: The junction shows a germline mismatch at one end, possibly a read error. CDR3 in DNA: TGTGCCAGCACTTTAGCGGGAGCAGATACGCAGTATTTT. Its protein is CASTLAGADTQYF. The J gene is TRBJ2-3, the V gene TRBV28; 9 bases are a match to TRBD2. The CDR3 sequence is 13 residues long. Germline loops: CDR1 MDHEN, CDR2 SYDVKM. Combining the CDR3 with reference TRBV28 and TRBJ2-3 gives the whole variable domain DVKVTQSSRYLVKRTGEKVFLECVQDMDHENMFWYRQDPGLGLRLIYFSYDVKMKEKGDIPEGYSVSREKKERFSLILESASTNQTSMYLCASTLAGADTQYFGPGTRLTVL.

The rearrangement uses TRBV7-8 and TRBJ1-5; 12 positions match TRBD1. The CDR3 has 15 amino acids. Germline V lookup: CDR1 SGHVS, CDR2 FQNEAQ. J gave up 6 bases and V 5 bases, and 5 bases lay outside the gene matches. CDR3 in DNA: TGTGCCAGCAGCCAGGGACAGGGGGCGGGTCAGCCCCAGCATTTT. Translated, it gives CASSQGQGAGQPQHF.

The chain recombines TRBV19 with TRBJ1-5, with 10 positions matching TRBD1. V was clipped by 1 base and J by 2 bases; unmatched bases: 2. Germline values: CDR1 LNHDA, CDR2 SQIVND (reference sequence). This CDR3 is 16 amino acids long. CDR3 coding DNA: TGTGCCAGTAGTATAGGGGACAGGGGAGGCAATCAGCCCCAGCATTTT. Its protein is CASSIGDRGGNQPQHF.

CDR3 in amino acids: CASSLVQDETQYF. CDR3 nucleotide sequence: TGTGCCAGCAGCTTGGTACAGGATGAGACCCAGTACTTC. The gene calls are TRBV5-8 and TRBJ2-5, with a possible D match to TRBD1 (5 bases). CDR1 and CDR2 (germline): SGHTS, YDEGEE. This CDR3 is 13 amino acids long. The V end lost 0 bases, the J end lost 5 bases, and 8 bases lay between the germline ends.

Only a few counts were recorded for this clone. J is TRBJ2-7 and V is TRBV11-2; 9 bases fit TRBD2. The CDR3 has 16 amino acids. In germline, CDR1 is SGHAT, CDR2 FQNNGV. After removal of 4 bases from V and 2 bases from J, the junction contained 9 bases not matched to a gene. This CDR3 is CASSSGQRTSAYEQYF. The CDR3 DNA follows: TGTGCCAGCAGCTCCGGACAGAGGACTAGCGCCTACGAGCAGTACTTC.

Written as DNA, the CDR3 is TGTGCCAGCACCCTGGGGGGGGCGCCGGGGGGCTACACCTTC. Translating it yields CASTLGGAPGGYTF. The chain uses TRBV5-4 and TRBJ1-2; D is perhaps TRBD1 (6 bases). Per germline, CDR1 SGHNT and CDR2 YYREEE (reference sequence). This CDR3 contains 14 residues. V was shortened by 6 bases and J by 8 bases, with 20 bases between the two germline ends.

V and J are TRBV5-1 and TRBJ2-1; the D is unclear. V dropped 0 bases and J dropped 10 bases, with 8 bases sitting between them. Germline CDR1 reads SGHRS; CDR2 reads YFSETQ. This CDR3 contains 12 residues. CDR3 sequence (DNA): TGCGCCAGCAGCTTGGCCAGACAAGAGCAGTTCTTC. This codes for CASSLARQEQFF.

This clone was observed many times. This chain uses TRBV5-1 with TRBJ2-5, with 10 bases identical to TRBD2. CDR3 size: 16 residues. Per the germline V gene, CDR1 is SGHRS and CDR2 is YFSETQ. V lost 0 bases, J lost 4 bases, and 6 bases stayed unmatched. In DNA form, the CDR3 reads TGCGCCAGCAGCTTGGCCCCTAGCGGGGGATCAGAGACCCAGTACTTC. It specifies CASSLAPSGGSETQYF.

V and J are TRBV6-5 and TRBJ2-1, with 8 bases aligning to TRBD2. This CDR3 spans 14 amino acids. Germline V gene lookup returns CDR1 MNHEY and CDR2 SVGAGI. J lost 1 base, V lost 6 bases, and 2 bases had no gene match. The CDR3 loop reads CASRERESYNEQFF. The CDR3 nucleotides read TGTGCCAGCAGAGAGCGGGAGTCCTACAATGAGCAGTTCTTC.

This chain links TRBV6-5 with TRBJ1-2; 8 positions match TRBD1. This CDR3 is built from 16 residues. Germline CDR1 reads MNHEY; CDR2 reads SVGAGI. Unmatched junction bases numbered 11, after V lost 0 bases and J lost 8 bases. The CDR3 coding sequence is TGTGCCAGCAGTTACTCCGGACAGGGAAGGCAACGGGGCTACACCTTC. Its translation: CASSYSGQGRQRGYTF.

This clone was recorded a few times. The chain carries TRBV12-5 and TRBJ2-7; tentatively, D is TRBD2 (5 bases). V was clipped by 0 bases and J by 3 bases, with 12 bases between them. CDR1 is LGHNT and CDR2 is FRNRAP in the germline V gene. This CDR3 is 15 amino acids long. In DNA form, the CDR3 reads TGTGCTAGTGGTTTGGTAGTGGCGGGTGTCTACGAGCAGTACTTC. This translates into CASGLVVAGVYEQYF. Full variable domain (rest looked up from reference TRBV12-5 and TRBJ2-7): DARVTQTPRHKVTEMGQEVTMRCQPILGHNTVFWYRQTMMQGLELLAYFRNRAPLDDSGMPKDRFSAEMPDATLATLKIQPSEPRDSAVYFCASGLVVAGVYEQYFGPGTRLTVT.

V is TRBV4-1 and J is TRBJ2-1; tentatively, D is TRBD1 (6 bases). Trimming cost V 2 bases and J 7 bases, with 18 bases left between them. Per the germline V gene, CDR1 is MGHRA and CDR2 is YSYEKL. The CDR3 spans 16 residues. The CDR3 protein is CASSQTGTQGRNEQFF. For the CDR3, the DNA is TGCGCCAGCAGCCAAACCGGGACACAAGGAAGAAATGAGCAGTTCTTC.

This clone was detected a few times. The chain combines TRBV18 with TRBJ1-2; 12 positions agree with TRBD1. The germline gives CDR1 KGHSH, CDR2 LQKENI. The length of the CDR3 is 19 residues. J gave up 4 bases and V 2 bases, and 14 bases lay outside the gene matches. The CDR3 nucleotides read TGTGCCAGCTCACCAAATCATGTAAAGGGACAGGGGGCCGGCTATGGCTACACCTTC. Encoded protein: CASSPNHVKGQGAGYGYTF.

The chain recombines TRBV11-2 with TRBJ1-5; D is uncertain. The germline CDR1 and CDR2 sequences are SGHAT and FQNNGV. CDR3 length: 14 residues. Trimming shortened V by 1 base and J by 3 bases, and 7 bases separated the two germline ends. Here the CDR3 reads CASSLGGVNQPQHF. CDR3 DNA: TGTGCCAGCAGCTTAGGGGGAGTCAATCAGCCCCAGCATTTT.

This clone was seen a few times. The genes are TRBV12-5 and TRBJ2-5, with TRBD2 as a possible D gene (5 bases). The CDR3 covers 12 residues. Deletions cut 6 bases from V and 5 bases from J, with 10 bases between. Per germline, CDR1 LGHNT and CDR2 FRNRAP. Here the CDR3 reads CASGNTGETQYF. CDR3 DNA: TGTGCTAGTGGCAACACGGGGGAGACCCAGTACTTC.

This clone was observed once. CDR3 sequence: CASSKAGTSGKDEQFF. For the CDR3, the DNA is TGCGCCAGCAGCAAGGCCGGGACTAGCGGGAAAGATGAGCAGTTCTTC. The J gene is TRBJ2-1, the V gene TRBV10-2; the match to TRBD2 covers 13 bases. The length of the CDR3 is 16 residues. CDR1 WSHSY and CDR2 SAAADI come from the germline V gene. V trimming: 6 bases; J trimming: 8 bases; junction bases outside the gene matches: 10.

The V gene is TRBV6-6, the J gene TRBJ2-7, with 11 bases identical to TRBD1. The V gene's germline CDR1 is MNHNY and CDR2 SVGAGI (reference sequence). The CDR3 has 16 residues. V gave up 2 bases and J gave up 3 bases; unmatched junction bases: 6. The chain's CDR3 is CASSYGAGQGVYEQYF. CDR3 DNA sequence: TGTGCCAGCAGTTACGGGGCGGGACAGGGGGTCTACGAGCAGTACTTC.

The chain is built from TRBV6-6 and TRBJ2-7, with D tentatively TRBD1 (7 bases). Trimming left V 8 bases short and J 0 bases short, with 17 bases between. The CDR3 covers 15 residues. The germline CDR1 and CDR2 sequences are MNHNY and SVGAGI (reference sequence). The CDR3 reads CASHTQGGSSYEQYF. The CDR3 DNA follows: TGTGCCAGCCACACTCAGGGGGGTAGCTCCTACGAGCAGTACTTC.

The chain combines TRBV5-4 with TRBJ2-2; TRBD2 might be the D (6 bases). This CDR3 has 16 amino acids. Germline CDR1 reads SGHNT; CDR2 reads YYREEE (reference sequence). Trimming stripped 1 base from V and 6 bases from J, with 16 bases between. The CDR3 sequence: CASSLPPGEIAGELFF. The CDR3 region has the DNA TGTGCCAGCAGCTTGCCCCCGGGGGAAATAGCCGGGGAGCTGTTTTTT.

The V gene is TRBV7-3, the J gene TRBJ2-6, with 8 bases lining up with TRBD2. The length of the CDR3 is 19 residues. The trim removed 5 bases at V and 0 bases at J, leaving 12 bases unmatched. The germline V gene encodes CDR1 SGHTA and CDR2 FQGTGA. CDR3 amino acids: CASSRTGGPLDSGANVLTF. CDR3 in DNA: TGTGCCAGCAGCCGCACGGGGGGGCCCCTTGACTCTGGGGCCAACGTCCTGACTTTC.

The count of this clone is one. The chain links TRBV2 to TRBJ1-1; D remains ambiguous. The CDR3 sequence is 13 residues long. Germline loops: CDR1 SNHLY, CDR2 FYNNEI. Trimming cost V 4 bases and J 0 bases, with 6 bases left between them. The CDR3 bases are TGTGCCAGCAGTGCGTACATGAACACTGAAGCTTTCTTT. This gives the protein CASSAYMNTEAFF.

This clone showed up just once. The rearrangement joins TRBV12-5 to TRBJ2-7, with a weak D call TRBD1 (5 bases). CDR1 and CDR2 (germline): LGHNT, FRNRAP. The length of the CDR3 is 15 residues. Trimming removed 4 bases at V and 5 bases at J, with 18 bases between. The CDR3 protein is CASGSSRGAGNEQYF. The CDR3, as DNA: TGTGCTAGTGGTTCCTCCCGTGGGGCAGGGAACGAGCAGTACTTC.

The rearrangement links TRBV5-4 to TRBJ1-2, with D unclear. The germline gives CDR1 SGHNT, CDR2 YYREEE (reference sequence). The ends were cut back, 2 bases at V and 3 bases at J, with 11 bases in the middle. The length of the CDR3 is 14 residues. CDR3 region: CASSLISPDYGYTF. As DNA, the CDR3 is TGTGCCAGCAGCTTAATCTCCCCGGACTATGGCTACACCTTC.

This clone was found a few times. The J gene is TRBJ2-7, the V gene TRBV4-1, with 13 bases fitting TRBD2. V gave up 4 bases and J gave up 3 bases; unmatched junction bases: 3. The CDR3 contains 15 residues. The germline CDR1 and CDR2 sequences are MGHRA and YSYEKL. The CDR3 here is CASSLGLAGYYEQYF. The CDR3 DNA reads as TGCGCCAGCAGCCTGGGACTAGCGGGATACTACGAGCAGTACTTC.

The chain carries TRBV7-2 and TRBJ2-7; D is unresolved. Trimming pared 4 bases from V and 3 bases from J, leaving 7 bases between. The CDR3 is made up of 12 amino acids. Germline V gives CDR1 SGHTA, CDR2 FQGNSA. CDR3 in DNA: TGTGCCAGCAGCTCCCTAGGCTACGAGCAGTACTTC. Translating gives CASSSLGYEQYF.